This TCR beta chain derives from a study of T cell responses to AZD1222 COVID-19 vaccine. Libraries were prepared by immunoSEQ multiplex PCR; TCRdb keeps only in-frame clonotypes and omits some of them. The table shows about 140,000 clones, with more than 80% occurring only once. This CDR3 contains 13 residues. V was clipped by 3 bases and J by 5 bases, with 11 bases between them. In germline, CDR1 is SGHKS, CDR2 YYEKEE (reference sequence). This material consisted of peripheral blood, taken on day 0 of MenACWY control vaccination. This clonotype originated in an adult in good health. The V call is TRBV5-5, the J call TRBJ2-5; no firm D call. The CDR3 reads CASSSSPVETQYF. The CDR3 DNA reads as TGTGCCAGCAGCTCCTCGCCGGTGGAGACCCAGTACTTC.